This T cell receptor beta chain was sequenced in a study of response to subunit inactivated influenza vaccine. Study results and limitations: The authors suggested that every seasonal influenza vaccination recruits few new T cells.

To note about this clonotype: Its antigen is currently unknown.

Each CDR3 protein gets one entry after TCRdb re-called the RT-PCR reads with MiXCR. This repertoire shows roughly 570,000 distinct CDR3 sequences, around 15% found once; its top ten account for approximately 10%. In germline, CDR1 is SGHRS, CDR2 YFSETQ. V was shortened by 4 bases and J by 6 bases, with 23 bases between the two germline ends. CDR3 size: 16 residues. The clonotype comes from a man aged 45 to 65 who received an inactivated influenza vaccine. V usage is TRBV5-1 and J usage is TRBJ2-7; weak D call: TRBD2 (6 bases). This material consisted of PBMCs from blood, taken about 11 days after vaccination. CDR3 nucleotides: TGCGCCAGCAGCGGAGGGACTTCGAAACCGGGCTCCGAGCAGTACTTC. Protein sequence: CASSGGTSKPGSEQYF.